Listed below are T cell receptor beta chains from one sample, sequenced in a study of shared clonotypes between healthy human individuals. The data were produced by immunoSEQ multiplex PCR, yet TCRdb's version contains in-frame clones alone and is incomplete. This sample has some 2,000,000 clones, with around 96% found just once. Sequencing was performed on naive CD8+ T cells sorted from blood. These receptors were obtained from a man aged 18 to 35 in good health. Both conserved end residues are part of each CDR3. D genes are given only for firm matches. The listing skips clone size in some rows; elsewhere it reads once, few, many or a size class.

size: -
J: TRBJ2-7
V: TRBV7-2
D: -
CDR3: CASSFTSAGREQYF
DNA: TGTGCCAGCAGCTTCACTAGTGCAGGCCGGGAGCAGTACTTC

size: -
J: TRBJ1-2
V: TRBV28
D: -
CDR3: CASSLLPRDPYGYTF
DNA: TGTGCCAGCAGTTTACTACCCAGGGACCCCTATGGCTACACCTTC

size: -
J: TRBJ2-7
V: TRBV19
D: TRBD1
CDR3: CASSPRDRGRYEQYF
DNA: TGTGCCAGTAGTCCCAGGGACAGGGGGCGGTACGAGCAGTACTTC

size: -
J: TRBJ2-5
V: TRBV2
D: -
CDR3: CASTETNEWTQYF
DNA: TGTGCCAGCACGGAGACTAACGAATGGACCCAGTACTTC

size: -
J: TRBJ2-3
V: TRBV4-3
D: -
CDR3: CASSQVPDLPAGPSTDTQYF
DNA: TGCGCCAGCAGCCAAGTTCCTGACTTACCTGCGGGACCAAGCACAGATACGCAGTATTTT

size: -
J: TRBJ2-7
V: TRBV27
D: -
CDR3: CASSPWNPGTYEQYF
DNA: TGTGCCAGCAGTCCCTGGAACCCAGGCACCTACGAGCAGTACTTC

size: -
J: TRBJ1-2
V: TRBV9
D: TRBD1
CDR3: CASSVYQGASNYGYTF
DNA: TGTGCCAGCAGCGTCTACCAGGGGGCCTCAAACTATGGCTACACCTTC

size: -
J: TRBJ1-1
V: TRBV30
D: -
CDR3: CALTWGGAEAFF
DNA: TGTGCCTTGACTTGGGGGGGAGCTGAAGCTTTCTTT

size: -
J: TRBJ2-1
V: TRBV28
D: -
CDR3: CASSLPPGAGDNEQFF
DNA: TGTGCCAGCAGTTTACCCCCAGGGGCCGGGGACAATGAGCAGTTCTTC

size: -
J: TRBJ2-2
V: TRBV4-1
D: -
CDR3: CASSQSDLWAGELFF
DNA: TGCGCCAGCAGCCAGAGTGACCTTTGGGCCGGGGAGCTGTTTTTT

size: -
J: TRBJ2-7
V: TRBV6-1
D: -
CDR3: CASSPRDYEQYF
DNA: TGTGCCAGCAGTCCCCGGGACTACGAGCAGTACTTC

size: -
J: TRBJ2-7
V: TRBV27
D: TRBD2
CDR3: CASSWGGEGYEQYF
DNA: TGTGCCAGCAGTTGGGGGGGTGAGGGCTACGAGCAGTACTTC

size: -
J: TRBJ1-1
V: TRBV6-5
D: -
CDR3: CASSYSGGADAFF
DNA: TGTGCCAGCAGTTACTCTGGGGGCGCGGATGCTTTCTTT

size: once
J: TRBJ2-7
V: TRBV6-5
D: -
CDR3: CASSGGTAILRGQYF
DNA: TGTGCCAGCAGTGGAGGGACAGCGATACTACGAGGGCAGTACTTC

size: once
J: TRBJ1-4
V: TRBV11-2
D: -
CDR3: CASSPGGATNEKLFF
DNA: TGTGCCAGCAGCCCCGGGGGGGCAACTAATGAAAAACTGTTTTTT

size: -
J: TRBJ2-1
V: TRBV27
D: TRBD2
CDR3: CASSLRTLAEEQFF
DNA: TGTGCCAGCAGTTTACGGACCCTAGCGGAGGAGCAGTTCTTC

size: -
J: TRBJ2-2
V: TRBV10-3
D: -
CDR3: CAISELGEAAGELFF
DNA: TGTGCCATCAGTGAACTGGGGGAGGCCGCCGGGGAGCTGTTTTTT

size: -
J: TRBJ2-3
V: TRBV15
D: TRBD2
CDR3: CATSTLRGDTQYF
DNA: TGTGCCACCAGCACCTTGCGGGGGGATACGCAGTATTTT

size: -
J: TRBJ1-2
V: TRBV19
D: -
CDR3: CASSPPWDLWSYGYTF
DNA: TGTGCCAGTAGCCCCCCGTGGGACCTCTGGAGTTATGGCTACACCTTC

size: once
J: TRBJ2-7
V: TRBV4-3
D: -
CDR3: CASSPATETYEQYF
DNA: TGCGCCAGCAGCCCAGCGACGGAGACCTACGAGCAGTACTTC

size: -
J: TRBJ2-3
V: TRBV6-1
D: -
CDR3: CASRRAGTDTQYF
DNA: TGTGCCAGCAGACGTGCGGGCACAGATACGCAGTATTTT

size: -
J: TRBJ2-7
V: TRBV4-3
D: -
CDR3: CASSHYSLDYEQYF
DNA: TGCGCCAGCAGCCACTATAGTCTGGACTACGAGCAGTACTTC

size: -
J: TRBJ2-5
V: TRBV6-5
D: TRBD2
CDR3: CASSYGTSGREETQYF
DNA: TGTGCCAGCAGTTACGGGACTAGCGGGAGGGAAGAGACCCAGTACTTC

size: -
J: TRBJ2-2
V: TRBV2
D: TRBD2
CDR3: CASSVWTSLGELFF
DNA: TGTGCCAGCAGTGTGTGGACTAGCCTCGGGGAGCTGTTTTTT

size: -
J: TRBJ2-1
V: TRBV29-1
D: -
CDR3: CSVDWSYNEQFF
DNA: TGCAGCGTTGATTGGAGTTACAATGAGCAGTTCTTC

size: -
J: TRBJ1-1
V: TRBV19
D: -
CDR3: CASSIVDTGTEAFF
DNA: TGTGCCAGTAGTATTGTCGACACCGGCACTGAAGCTTTCTTT

size: -
J: TRBJ2-7
V: TRBV13
D: TRBD1
CDR3: CASSSSGTGTYEQYF
DNA: TGTGCCAGCAGCTCCTCCGGGACAGGGACCTACGAGCAGTACTTC